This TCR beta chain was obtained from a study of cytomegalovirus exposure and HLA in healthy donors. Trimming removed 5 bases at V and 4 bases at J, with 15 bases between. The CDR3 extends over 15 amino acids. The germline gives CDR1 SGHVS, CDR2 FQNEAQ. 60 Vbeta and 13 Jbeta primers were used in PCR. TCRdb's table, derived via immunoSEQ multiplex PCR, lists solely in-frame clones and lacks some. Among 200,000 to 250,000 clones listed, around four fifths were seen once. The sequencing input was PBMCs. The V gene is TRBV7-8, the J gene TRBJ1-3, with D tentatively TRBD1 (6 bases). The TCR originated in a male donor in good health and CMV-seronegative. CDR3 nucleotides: TGTGCCAGCAGCCGCCGGGGGGCGGAAGGAAACACCATATATTTT. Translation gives CASSRRGAEGNTIYF.